This is a list of T cell receptor beta chains from one sample in a study of cytomegalovirus exposure and HLA in healthy donors. Using immunoSEQ multiplex PCR, the repertoire was profiled, and TCRdb retains in-frame clones only, with some absent. Here the sample spans over 100,000 clones, approximately 80% being singletons. Sequencing was performed on PBMCs. Receptor source: a young woman in good health and CMV-seropositive. Each CDR3 is given with its conserved first and last residue.

v_gene	j_gene	CDR3aa
TRBV6-4	TRBJ1-4	CASFQGTAHEKLFF
TRBV30	TRBJ2-3	CAWTRLGDTDTQYF
TRBV5-1	TRBJ2-2	CASSLAGYGTGELFF
TRBV28	TRBJ2-1	CASSLGGLAGYNEQFF
TRBV10-1	TRBJ2-7	CASSPQGFTYEQYF
TRBV28	TRBJ1-5	CASSLWDRVGQPQHF
TRBV28	TRBJ1-6	CASSLSRTGTADYNSPLHF
TRBV10-3	TRBJ2-2	CAISEGGTGELFF
TRBV11-2	TRBJ2-1	CASSSGTLGNEQFF
TRBV5-1	TRBJ2-7	CASSLEGVISHEQYF
TRBV6-1	TRBJ1-2	CASSEAGWDSNYGYTF
TRBV30	TRBJ1-2	CAWFKGSGYTF
TRBV4-2	TRBJ2-1	CASSRRLAGGDEQFF
TRBV20-1	TRBJ2-5	CSGTKGETQYF
TRBV6-1	TRBJ2-2	CASSEPPVNTGELFF
TRBV2	TRBJ2-2	CASSPLGTGELFF
TRBV25-1	TRBJ2-1	CASSARTSGRYYNEQFF
TRBV6-1	TRBJ1-4	CASSFDQGANEKLFF
TRBV30	TRBJ1-5	CAWGIQGWNQPQHF
TRBV27	TRBJ2-3	CASRHGTLEYF
TRBV28	TRBJ1-2	CASTSPTGNYGYTF
TRBV5-1	TRBJ2-7	CASSTWTSGRAWEQYF
TRBV6-5	TRBJ2-7	CASSRRGTRQYEQYF
TRBV13	TRBJ2-3	CASSLGRGEANTQYF
TRBV9	TRBJ1-1	CASSPDRLNTEAFF
TRBV5-4	TRBJ1-1	CASSLKSGRTEAFF
TRBV7-8	TRBJ2-2	CASSPRTSTGELFF
TRBV9	TRBJ2-7	CASSVEGRLYEQYF
TRBV25-1	TRBJ2-2	CASSEYTGGELFF
TRBV2	TRBJ2-3	CASTYSTDTQYF
TRBV6-1	TRBJ1-2	CASAAGSYGYTF
TRBV9	TRBJ2-2	CASSVGFETGDTGELFF
TRBV15	TRBJ2-7	CATSSAPLGLAGGREQYF
TRBV28	TRBJ2-7	CASGSGIYEQYF
TRBV25-1	TRBJ2-2	CASGRDFGGTGELFF
TRBV28	TRBJ1-4	CASSSGTPSEKLFF
TRBV27	TRBJ2-7	CASSLMGREQYF
TRBV5-4	TRBJ1-2	CASSLGDSNFYGYTF
TRBV30	TRBJ2-5	CAWAAGVKETQYF
TRBV5-6	TRBJ2-5	CASSSRTSGSEETQYF
TRBV6-5	TRBJ1-3	CASSSDGFSGNTIYF
TRBV6-1	TRBJ2-5	CASSGYAQETQYF
TRBV5-8	TRBJ1-1	CASSHATAGMNTEAFF
TRBV6-5	TRBJ2-7	CASRRGQSSSYEQYF
TRBV7-9	TRBJ1-1	CASRPGQGETEAFF
TRBV30	TRBJ2-5	CAWSSGLAAETQYF
TRBV6-1	TRBJ2-1	CASSEWRDHYNEQFF
TRBV14	TRBJ2-1	CASSQVAGPSEQFF
TRBV11-2	TRBJ1-6	CASSTATGGDSPLHF
TRBV28	TRBJ1-4	CASSLVTASNEKLFF
TRBV2	TRBJ2-7	CASSLGEKQYF
TRBV5-4	TRBJ2-3	CASSPTSGREADTQYF
TRBV18	TRBJ1-3	CASSTGGGGSGNTIYF
TRBV19	TRBJ1-2	CASSTALSINYGYTF
TRBV18	TRBJ1-5	CASSPGQEGVWPQHF
TRBV7-3	TRBJ2-7	CASSLQTGGYEQYF
TRBV10-3	TRBJ1-2	CAISESTGANGYTF
TRBV19	TRBJ1-1	CASSITWGGAEAFF